Following are 17 T cell receptor beta chains from one sample sequenced in a study of shared clonotypes between healthy human individuals. Positive CCR7 selection of CD45RO-negative cells yielded the naive CD8 cells, and terminally differentiated effector memory CD45RA+ cells were excluded. The repertoire was sequenced with immunoSEQ multiplex PCR; TCRdb's copy has only in-frame clones and lacks some. The sample consists of 550,000 to 600,000 clones, about 98% of them appearing once. Sequenced: naive CD8+ T cells sorted from blood. The receptors come from a man younger than 40 in good health.

This clone was counted once. The V gene is TRBV5-1, the J gene TRBJ2-7; no definite D call. This CDR3 is built from 12 residues. The germline CDR1 and CDR2 sequences are SGHRS and YFSETQ. Trimming took 7 bases from V and 4 from J, leaving 12 bases between them. DNA of the CDR3: TGCGCCAGCTCTTCGGCAGTTTACGAGCAGTACTTC. Translation gives CASSSAVYEQYF.

The rearrangement uses TRBV7-9 and TRBJ2-3; D is perhaps TRBD1 (5 bases). V was trimmed by 3 bases and J by 5 bases, leaving 15 bases between them. The germline V gene encodes CDR1 SEHNR and CDR2 FQNEAQ (reference sequence). This CDR3 comprises 15 residues. CDR3 sequence reads: CASSFVGRVGDTQYF. For the CDR3, the DNA is TGTGCCAGCAGCTTCGTGGGCAGGGTAGGAGATACGCAGTATTTT.

The chain carries TRBV27 and TRBJ2-1; D assignment may be TRBD1 or TRBD2 (5 bases each). The CDR3 consists of 15 residues. Germline CDR1 reads MNHEY; CDR2 reads SMNVEV (reference sequence). V dropped 2 bases and J dropped 4 bases, with 12 bases sitting between them. As DNA, the CDR3 is TGTGCCAGCAGTTTAGTTGACAGAGGGTACAATGAGCAGTTCTTC. It translates to CASSLVDRGYNEQFF.

The chain links TRBV10-1 to TRBJ2-4; D could derive from TRBD1 or TRBD2 (6 bases each). Trimming removed 0 bases from V and 4 bases from J, with 10 bases in between. CDR3 size: 15 residues. Germline loops: CDR1 WNHNN, CDR2 SYGVQD (reference sequence). CDR3 in DNA: TGCGCCAGCAGTGAGTCGACAGGAGGGAAAAACATTCAGTACTTC. Translating gives CASSESTGGKNIQYF.

The CDR3 is CSVRGGGTSSYEQYF. The CDR3 DNA is TGCAGCGTTAGGGGTGGCGGGACCAGCTCCTACGAGCAGTACTTC. The V call is TRBV29-1, the J call TRBJ2-7, with TRBD2 as a possible D gene (6 bases). Per the germline V gene, CDR1 is SQVTM and CDR2 is ANQGSEA. The CDR3 extends over 15 amino acids. The ends were cut back, 5 bases at V and 0 bases at J, with 17 bases in the middle.

A note on this clone: At the DNA level, this CDR3 is encoded by other sequences in the same sample as well. The V call is TRBV28, the J call TRBJ2-7; D unclear. Germline V CDR1 and CDR2: MDHEN, SYDVKM. V shed 3 bases and J shed 3 bases, with 6 bases lying between them. This CDR3 has 12 amino acids. The CDR3 loop reads CASSLGIYEQYF. CDR3 sequence (DNA): TGTGCCAGCAGTTTGGGGATCTACGAGCAGTACTTC.

The chain recombines TRBV5-1 with TRBJ2-7, with 11 bases lining up with TRBD2. The CDR3 loop spans 18 amino acids. From germline, CDR1 is SGHRS and CDR2 YFSETQ. V gave up 0 bases and J gave up 0 bases; unmatched junction bases: 8. The CDR3 region has the DNA TGCGCCAGCAGCTTGGGTGTCACCGGGACTAGCGGCTCCTACGAGCAGTACTTC. Translating it yields CASSLGVTGTSGSYEQYF.

This chain uses TRBV29-1 with TRBJ1-1; D remains ambiguous. This CDR3 comprises 15 residues. The V and J ends lost 1 base and 2 bases respectively, with 14 bases between them. Germline CDR1 SQVTM, CDR2 ANQGSEA. CDR3: CSVEVEGDINTEAFF. CDR3 coding DNA: TGCAGCGTTGAAGTAGAGGGAGATATTAACACTGAAGCTTTCTTT.

The CDR3 protein is CATRGVNGYTF. The CDR3 DNA sequence: TGTGCCACCCGAGGGGTGAATGGCTACACCTTC. The chain recombines TRBV2 with TRBJ1-2; D may be TRBD1 (5 bases). This CDR3 has 11 amino acids. CDR1 is SNHLY and CDR2 is FYNNEI in the germline V gene. With 10 bases removed from V and 6 bases from J, the gap between germline ends came to 12 bases.

The chain combines TRBV9 with TRBJ1-1; no reliable D call. Trimming left V 4 bases short and J 11 bases short, with 9 bases between. The CDR3 is made up of 10 amino acids. Germline CDR1 SGDLS, CDR2 YYNGEE. The CDR3 DNA sequence: TGTGCCAGCAGCCCCCGACCGGCTTTCTTT. It specifies CASSPRPAFF.

V gene TRBV11-2 combines with J gene TRBJ2-1; 14 nucleotides align to TRBD2. This CDR3 region has 17 residues. CDR1 and CDR2 from the germline V gene are SGHAT and FQNNGV. Trimming cost V 5 bases and J 8 bases; bases outside gene matches: 11. This chain's CDR3 is CASSPGLAGGPGHEQFF. Here the CDR3 DNA reads TGTGCCAGCAGCCCCGGACTAGCGGGAGGCCCAGGTCATGAGCAGTTCTTC.

The chain employs TRBV18 and TRBJ2-7; tentatively, D is TRBD2 (5 bases). The CDR3 consists of 16 residues. Germline V lookup: CDR1 KGHSH, CDR2 LQKENI. Trimming pared 0 bases from V and 3 bases from J, leaving 15 bases between. CDR3 nucleotide sequence: TGTGCCAGCTCACCACCGAGCGGCACTGATTTCTACGAGCAGTACTTC. Translating gives CASSPPSGTDFYEQYF.

V gene TRBV13 combines with J gene TRBJ2-1; 16 bases are a match to TRBD2. V lost 5 bases, J lost 7 bases, and 11 bases stayed unmatched. The CDR3 covers 18 residues. CDR1 is PRHDT and CDR2 is FYEKMQ in the germline V gene (reference sequence). In nucleotides, the CDR3 is TGTGCCAGCAGCGATACCGGGACTAGCGGGAGGGAAACGAATGAGCAGTTCTTC. The encoded protein is CASSDTGTSGRETNEQFF.

The rearrangement joins TRBV13 to TRBJ2-1; 7 nucleotides match TRBD1. CDR3 length: 17 residues. CDR1 and CDR2 (germline): PRHDT, FYEKMQ (reference sequence). V dropped 3 bases and J dropped 7; count of bases not matched to a gene: 15. For the CDR3, the DNA is TGTGCCAGCAGCTTGGACAGAGGGAGTCCCAGGGGGAATGAGCAGTTCTTC. Translated, it gives CASSLDRGSPRGNEQFF.

V is TRBV7-2 and J is TRBJ1-4; D is possibly TRBD1 (5 bases). The CDR3 spans 15 residues. CDR1 is SGHTA, CDR2 FQGNSA, per germline. The V and J ends lost 2 bases and 8 bases respectively, with 15 bases between them. The CDR3 bases are TGTGCCAGCAGCTTAAACGGCCTCCGGGACGAAAAACTGTTTTTT. Residues: CASSLNGLRDEKLFF.

As DNA, the CDR3 is TGTGCCAGCAGTTACACCCTGGGGGGCCCGAATCAGCCCCAGCATTTT. Protein sequence: CASSYTLGGPNQPQHF. The chain carries TRBV6-6 and TRBJ1-5, with D perhaps matching TRBD1 (6 bases). The V gene's germline CDR1 is MNHNY and CDR2 SVGAGI (reference sequence). The CDR3 contains 16 residues. Deletions cut 2 bases from V and 4 bases from J, with 15 bases between.

This clone was counted a single time. The chain is built from TRBV7-3 and TRBJ2-1, with D possibly being TRBD2 (5 bases). The CDR3 is 13 amino acids. Germline V gives CDR1 SGHTA, CDR2 FQGTGA. Trimming cost V 4 bases and J 10 bases, with 14 bases left between them. The CDR3 is CASSWALREEQFF. The CDR3 region has the DNA TGTGCCAGCAGCTGGGCCCTGAGGGAGGAGCAGTTCTTC.